This T cell receptor beta chain was retrieved from a study of control samples from healthy donors and cancer patients. The CDR3 is 14 residues long. V was clipped by 4 bases and J by 4 bases; unmatched bases: 4. Germline V lookup: CDR1 SGHTA, CDR2 FQGTGA. The protocol was immunoSEQ multiplex PCR, while the TCRdb copy is restricted to in-frame clones and leaves out a portion. Here the sample spans 150,000 to 200,000 clones, around 89% being singletons. The sample comprised blood. This rearrangement joins TRBV7-3 to TRBJ2-5; TRBD1 agrees at 9 bases. This clonotype originated in a woman between 45 and 60 years old in good health. The chain's CDR3 is CASSSGTGLETQYF. CDR3 nucleotides: TGTGCCAGCAGCTCCGGGACAGGGTTAGAGACCCAGTACTTC.